This T cell receptor (beta chain) is from a study of shared clonotypes between healthy human individuals. General study results and limits: Across a handful of donors, naive CD4 shared around 5.1%, naive CD8 more than 3%, memory CD4 roughly 2.4%, memory CD8 approximately 0.4%.

The table lists this clone with a count of one. Its matching antigen is unknown. Clones were sequenced by immunoSEQ multiplex PCR, and TCRdb holds only the in-frame ones, with some missing. Among about 2 million clones, 85% to 95% were seen once, and the ten largest hold approximately 0.13%. CDR1 is SGHRS, CDR2 YFSETQ, per germline. V dropped 4 bases and J dropped 4 bases, with 17 bases sitting between them. The CDR3 contains 16 residues. The V gene is TRBV5-1, the J gene TRBJ2-2; possibly TRBD2 for D (6 bases). Input material: naive CD4+ T cells sorted from blood. Subset denoted: CD45RA+ positively selected. The sequence was obtained from a man aged 18 to 29 in good health. The chain's CDR3 is CASSVGTQGATGELFF. The CDR3 DNA is TGCGCCAGCAGCGTAGGGACTCAGGGAGCCACCGGGGAGCTGTTTTTT.